The 8 T cell receptor beta chains below all came from one sample that was sequenced in a study of T cells in tumors after PD-1 blockade. Sequencing was performed with immunoSEQ multiplex PCR; in TCRdb, only in-frame clones are kept and a portion is missing. The sample lists 15,000 or so clones, approximately 80% occurring once. This sample comprised PBMCs, obtained after anti-PD-1 treatment. The receptors derive from a human donor with basal cell carcinoma.

This rearrangement joins TRBV28 to TRBJ2-2; 14 nucleotides line up with TRBD2. Germline CDR1 reads MDHEN; CDR2 reads SYDVKM. The CDR3 has 15 residues. V lost 6 bases and J lost 7; bases outside the gene matches: 4. CDR3 DNA sequence: TGTGCCAGCAGACGGACTAGCGGGGGGTTCGGGGAGCTGTTTTTT. Protein product: CASRRTSGGFGELFF.

This chain links TRBV13 with TRBJ2-1; 13 nucleotides align to TRBD2. V lost 3 bases to trimming and J lost 4 bases; unmatched junction nucleotides: 24. Germline assignment: CDR1 PRHDT and CDR2 FYEKMQ (reference sequence). The CDR3 totals 23 residues. CDR3 amino acids: CASSFSRDFLTSGGGWIYNEQFF. Written as DNA, the CDR3 is TGTGCCAGCAGCTTCTCACGTGATTTCCTAACTAGCGGGGGGGGCTGGATATACAATGAGCAGTTCTTC.

This chain links TRBV9 with TRBJ1-3, with TRBD1 matching 9 bases. The V and J ends lost 4 bases and 8 bases, in that order; junction bases with no gene match: 10. Germline CDR1 reads SGDLS; CDR2 reads YYNGEE. The CDR3 runs 15 residues. The CDR3 region is CASSTGTGYADTIYF. CDR3 bases: TGTGCCAGCAGCACCGGGACAGGGTATGCGGACACCATATATTTT.

The chain uses TRBV5-1 and TRBJ1-1; the match to TRBD1 covers 7 bases. V gave up 4 bases and J gave up 2 bases; unmatched junction bases: 5. Germline CDR1 is SGHRS and CDR2 is YFSETQ. This CDR3 is 14 amino acids long. CDR3 sequence: CASSMTGLNTEAFF. As DNA, the CDR3 is TGCGCCAGCAGCATGACAGGGCTTAACACTGAAGCTTTCTTT.

The gene calls are TRBV7-8 and TRBJ2-7; tentatively, D is TRBD2 (5 bases). The germline V gene has CDR1 SGHVS and CDR2 FQNEAQ. Trimming pared 5 bases from V and 4 bases from J, leaving 12 bases between. The length of the CDR3 is 13 residues. The CDR3 DNA reads TGTGCCAGCAGCCGTGTGACTACGTACGAGCAGTACTTC. This gives the protein CASSRVTTYEQYF.

In regard to this clone: A junction end diverges from the germline sequence, so it may reflect a read error. The same CDR3 also results from other DNA sequences found in this sample. This chain links TRBV2 with TRBJ2-1; the D gene is possibly TRBD2 (6 bases). The CDR3 has 19 residues. Looked up from germline, CDR1 is SNHLY and CDR2 is FYNNEI. CDR3 DNA: TGTGCCCGCAGTGACGGGTGGGCGCGGGCGGGGAGCTCCTACAATGAGCAGTTCTTC. It specifies CARSDGWARAGSSYNEQFF.

The CDR3 is CASSLAQGADDGYTF. DNA of the CDR3: TGTGCCAGCAGCCTGGCCCAGGGGGCTGATGATGGCTACACCTTC. The gene calls are TRBV4-2 and TRBJ1-2; TRBD1 agrees at 8 bases. This CDR3 has 15 residues. Germline V gene lookup returns CDR1 LGHNA and CDR2 YNFKEQ. With V trimmed by 4 bases and J by 6 bases, 10 bases remained unmatched.

The chain carries TRBV18 and TRBJ1-6; D remains unclear. The CDR3 runs 14 residues. Germline-derived CDR1 and CDR2 are KGHSH and LQKENI. Trimming took 3 bases from V and 6 from J, leaving 9 bases between them. Here the CDR3 reads CASSPGPVNSPLHF. The CDR3 nucleotides read TGTGCCAGCTCACCCGGGCCGGTTAATTCACCCCTCCACTTT.